These T cell receptor beta chains were read from a single sample in a study of T cells in Graves' hyperthyroidism and ophthalmopathy. TCRdb reanalysed the multiplex PCR reads using MiXCR and keeps one entry per CDR3 protein. The sample contains about 420,000 distinct CDR3 sequences, approximately 14% of which appear only once. Sequenced: blood. These receptors originate from a young woman with Graves' hyperthyroidism. The CDR3 runs from the conserved cysteine through the conserved F or W. The D gene is left open where the match is weak. The size field is filled for only some rows; it gives once, few, many or a size class.

14	-	TRBV29-1	TRBJ2-1	-	CSVPYPLEANEQFF	TGCAGCGTCCCGTACCCACTAGAGGCCAATGAGCAGTTCTTC
16	TRBD1	TRBV28	TRBJ2-5	-	CASSFLRDRGEETQYF	TGTGCCAGCAGTTTCCTCCGGGACAGGGGAGAAGAGACCCAGTACTTC
14	-	TRBV20-1	TRBJ1-2	many	CSASDPTANYGYTF	TGCAGTGCTAGCGATCCGACAGCTAACTATGGCTACACCTTC
16	-	TRBV6-1	TRBJ1-3	few	CASSPPGAPSGNTIYF	TGTGCCAGCAGTCCCCCCGGGGCTCCCTCTGGAAACACCATATATTTT
15	-	TRBV12-3/TRBV12-4	TRBJ1-5	many	CASSLYGLSNQPQHF	TGTGCCAGCAGTTTATACGGTCTTAGCAATCAGCCCCAGCATTTT
16	TRBD2	TRBV28	TRBJ2-1	-	CASSIGGLAGLDEQFF	TGTGCCAGCAGTATTGGGGGACTAGCGGGATTAGATGAGCAGTTCTTC
15	TRBD2	TRBV12-3/TRBV12-4	TRBJ2-7	many	CASRTGLAGGAGQYF	TGTGCCAGCAGAACCGGACTAGCGGGGGGTGCAGGGCAGTACTTC
13	-	TRBV14	TRBJ2-5	-	CASNEGPGETQYF	TGTGCCAGCAACGAAGGGCCGGGAGAGACCCAGTACTTC
12	-	TRBV30	TRBJ2-5	many	CAWAGPPGTQYF	TGTGCCTGGGCCGGACCCCCGGGGACCCAGTACTTC
15	-	TRBV27	TRBJ1-5	many	CASSLLWGDNQPQHF	TGTGCCAGCAGTTTATTGTGGGGGGACAATCAGCCCCAGCATTTT
16	-	TRBV7-9	TRBJ2-2	-	CASSLAGRLGTGELFF	TGTGCCAGCAGCTTAGCTGGCCGCTTGGGCACCGGGGAGCTGTTTTTT
14	TRBD2	TRBV2	TRBJ2-7	-	CASRNLAGGGEQYF	TGTGCCAGCAGGAACCTAGCGGGGGGGGGGGAGCAGTACTTC
13	-	TRBV7-9	TRBJ2-2	many	CASSLAAPGELFF	TGTGCCAGCAGCTTAGCCGCCCCCGGGGAGCTGTTTTTT
15	TRBD2	TRBV27	TRBJ2-1	many	CASSGPSGRYNEQFF	TGTGCCAGCAGTGGACCTAGCGGGAGATACAATGAGCAGTTCTTC
14	TRBD1	TRBV11-2	TRBJ1-2	-	CASSSDRAQGGYTF	TGTGCCAGCAGCTCTGACAGGGCACAAGGGGGCTACACCTTC
14	TRBD2	TRBV29-1	TRBJ2-3	many	CSVSGGLSTDTQYF	TGCAGCGTTAGCGGGGGGTTAAGCACAGATACGCAGTATTTT
17	TRBD2	TRBV20-1	TRBJ2-5	-	CSARDVLAGGHQETQYF	TGCAGTGCTAGAGACGTTCTAGCGGGAGGGCACCAAGAGACCCAGTACTTC
17	-	TRBV18	TRBJ1-4	-	CASPPVDTLASNEKLFF	TGTGCCAGCCCACCAGTTGACACCCTTGCGTCTAATGAAAAACTGTTTTTT
15	TRBD1	TRBV14	TRBJ2-2	once	CASSPRDRVTGELFF	TGTGCCAGCAGCCCGCGGGACAGGGTGACCGGGGAGCTGTTTTTT
14	-	TRBV20-1	TRBJ1-2	-	CSAREDTGPYGYTF	TGCAGTGCTAGGGAGGACACTGGGCCTTATGGCTACACCTTC
15	-	TRBV2	TRBJ1-5	many	CASLEGRLSNQPQHF	TGTGCCAGCCTTGAGGGGAGGCTTAGCAATCAGCCCCAGCATTTT
16	TRBD1	TRBV4-1	TRBJ1-5	few	CASSPWIRGRSQPQHF	TGCGCCAGCAGCCCCTGGATAAGGGGGCGCAGTCAGCCCCAGCATTTT
15	TRBD2	TRBV10-3	TRBJ2-1	many	CAISTSGYQSIEQFF	TGTGCCATCAGTACTAGCGGATACCAGAGCATTGAGCAGTTCTTC
16	-	TRBV5-1	TRBJ2-7	many	CASSLSQGSWSGEQYF	TGCGCCAGCAGCTTGTCTCAGGGTTCATGGTCTGGGGAGCAGTACTTC
14	-	TRBV10-3	TRBJ2-7	many	CASRRGEGTYEQYF	TGTGCCAGTAGGCGCGGGGAAGGGACTTACGAGCAGTACTTC
14	TRBD1	TRBV24-1	TRBJ2-1	few	CATSGGQGAGEQFF	TGTGCCACCAGTGGAGGGCAGGGGGCAGGTGAGCAGTTCTTC
17	TRBD1	TRBV28	TRBJ1-5	few	CASSPVRTGASNQPQHF	TGTGCCAGCAGTCCGGTGAGGACAGGGGCAAGCAATCAGCCCCAGCATTTT
14	TRBD1	TRBV7-9	TRBJ1-2	many	CASSPEGQANGYTF	TGTGCCAGCAGCCCCGAGGGACAGGCAAATGGCTACACCTTC
11	-	TRBV2	TRBJ1-4	many	CASSAGEKLFF	TGTGCCAGCAGTGCAGGTGAAAAACTGTTTTTT
14	-	TRBV12-3/TRBV12-4	TRBJ1-1	many	CASSPTGTNTEAFF	TGTGCCAGCAGTCCCACGGGGACGAACACTGAAGCTTTCTTT
16	TRBD1	TRBV19	TRBJ1-1	many	CASSVTGDFVYTEAFF	TGTGCCAGTAGTGTCACAGGGGATTTCGTATATACTGAAGCTTTCTTT
13	TRBD2	TRBV29-1	TRBJ2-3	many	CSVIAGGPDTQYF	TGCAGCGTTATAGCGGGAGGGCCAGATACGCAGTATTTT
12	-	TRBV6-5	TRBJ1-1	-	CASSSSSTEAFF	TGTGCCAGCAGTTCCTCGAGCACTGAAGCTTTCTTT
16	-	TRBV12-5	TRBJ2-1	many	CASGSLGGPVLLEQFF	TGTGCTAGTGGTTCCCTCGGGGGGCCCGTGTTATTGGAGCAGTTCTTC
12	-	TRBV15	TRBJ2-7	many	CATSREGVEQYF	TGTGCCACCAGCAGAGAGGGGGTCGAGCAGTACTTC
15	-	TRBV5-1	TRBJ2-3	many	CASRPTGASTDTQYF	TGCGCCAGCAGACCGACCGGGGCCAGCACAGATACGCAGTATTTT